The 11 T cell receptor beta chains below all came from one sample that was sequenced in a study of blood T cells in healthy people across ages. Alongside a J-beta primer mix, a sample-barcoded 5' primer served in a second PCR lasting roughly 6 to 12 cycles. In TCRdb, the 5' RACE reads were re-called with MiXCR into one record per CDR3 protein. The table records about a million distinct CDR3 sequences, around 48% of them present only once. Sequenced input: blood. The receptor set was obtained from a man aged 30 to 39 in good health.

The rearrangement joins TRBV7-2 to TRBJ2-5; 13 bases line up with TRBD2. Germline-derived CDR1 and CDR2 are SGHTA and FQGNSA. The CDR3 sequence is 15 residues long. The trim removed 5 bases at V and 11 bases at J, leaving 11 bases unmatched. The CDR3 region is CASSPRGLAGNEQYF. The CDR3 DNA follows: TGTGCCAGCAGCCCCAGGGGACTAGCGGGGAATGAGCAGTACTTC. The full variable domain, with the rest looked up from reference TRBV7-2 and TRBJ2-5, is GAGVSQSPSNKVTEKGKDVELRCDPISGHTALYWYRQSLGQGLEFLIYFQGNSAPDKSGLPSDRFSAERTGGSVSTLTIQRTQQEDSAVYLCASSPRGLAGNEQYFGPGTRLLVL.

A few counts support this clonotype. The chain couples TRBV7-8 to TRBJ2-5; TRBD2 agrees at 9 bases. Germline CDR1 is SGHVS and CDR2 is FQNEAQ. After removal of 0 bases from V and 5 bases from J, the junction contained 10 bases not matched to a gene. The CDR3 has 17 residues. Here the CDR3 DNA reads TGTGCCAGCAGCTTAGCGGCTAGCGGGGACCGAATTGAGACCCAGTACTTC. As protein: CASSLAASGDRIETQYF.

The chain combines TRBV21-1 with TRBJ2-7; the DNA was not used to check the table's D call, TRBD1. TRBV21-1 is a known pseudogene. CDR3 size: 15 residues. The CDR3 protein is CASSKLPRRAYEQYF. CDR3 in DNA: TGTGCCAGCAGCAAATTGCCCCGAAGGGCCTACGAGCAGTACTTC.

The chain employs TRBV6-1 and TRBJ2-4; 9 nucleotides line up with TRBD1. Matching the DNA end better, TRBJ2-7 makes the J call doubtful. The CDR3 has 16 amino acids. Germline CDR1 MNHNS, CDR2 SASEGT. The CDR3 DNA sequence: TGTGCCAGCAGTGACGCGGGGACAGGGAGTTCTTACGAGCAGTACTTC. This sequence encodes CASSDAGTGSSYEQYF.

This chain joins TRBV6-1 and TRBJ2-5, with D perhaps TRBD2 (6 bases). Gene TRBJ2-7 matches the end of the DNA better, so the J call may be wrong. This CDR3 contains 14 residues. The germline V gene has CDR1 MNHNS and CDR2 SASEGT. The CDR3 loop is CASSRPEGSNEQYF. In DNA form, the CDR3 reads TGTGCCAGCAGTCGGCCGGAGGGATCGAACGAGCAGTACTTC.

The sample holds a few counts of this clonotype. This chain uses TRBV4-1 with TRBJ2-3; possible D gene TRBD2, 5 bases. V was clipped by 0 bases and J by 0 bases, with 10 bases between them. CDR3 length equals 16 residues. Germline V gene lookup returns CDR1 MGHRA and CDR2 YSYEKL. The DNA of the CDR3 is TGCGCCAGCAGCCAAGAAGAGACTATGAGCACAGATACGCAGTATTTT. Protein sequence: CASSQEETMSTDTQYF.

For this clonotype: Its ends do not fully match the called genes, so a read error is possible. The CDR3 DNA reads TGTGCCAGCAGCCGCCAGCGGGGGTACACAGGTACGCAGTATTTT. Encoded protein: CASSRQRGYTGTQYF. The chain combines TRBV3-1 with TRBJ2-3, with TRBD2 matching over 8 bases. The germline V gene encodes CDR1 LGHDT and CDR2 YNNKEL (reference sequence). This CDR3 has 15 amino acids.

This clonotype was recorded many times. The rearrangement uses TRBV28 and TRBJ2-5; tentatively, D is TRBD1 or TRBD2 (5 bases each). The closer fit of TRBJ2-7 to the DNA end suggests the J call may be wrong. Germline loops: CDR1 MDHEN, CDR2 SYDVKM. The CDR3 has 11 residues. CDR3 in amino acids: CASSLGVEQYF. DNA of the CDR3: TGTGCCAGCAGTTTGGGGGTCGAGCAGTACTTC.

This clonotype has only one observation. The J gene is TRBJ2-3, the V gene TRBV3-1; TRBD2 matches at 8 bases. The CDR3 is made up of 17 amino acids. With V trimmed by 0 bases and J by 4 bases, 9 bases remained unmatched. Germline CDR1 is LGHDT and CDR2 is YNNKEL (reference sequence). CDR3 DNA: TGTGCCAGCAGCCAAGATTTTGGCGGGGGGCCCGCAGATACGCAGTATTTT. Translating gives CASSQDFGGGPADTQYF.

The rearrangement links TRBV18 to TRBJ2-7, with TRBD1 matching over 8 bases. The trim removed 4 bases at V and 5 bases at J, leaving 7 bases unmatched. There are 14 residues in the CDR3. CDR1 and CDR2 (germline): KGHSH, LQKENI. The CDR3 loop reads CASSHDRGVDEQYF. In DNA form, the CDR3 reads TGTGCCAGCTCACACGACAGGGGAGTCGACGAGCAGTACTTC.

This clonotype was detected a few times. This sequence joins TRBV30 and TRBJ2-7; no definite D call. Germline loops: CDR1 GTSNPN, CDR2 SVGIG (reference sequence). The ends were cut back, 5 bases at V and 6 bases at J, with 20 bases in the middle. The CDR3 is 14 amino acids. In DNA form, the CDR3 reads TGTGCCTGGGGTTTGACACTGGCGGCTACCGAGCAGTACTTC. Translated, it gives CAWGLTLAATEQYF.